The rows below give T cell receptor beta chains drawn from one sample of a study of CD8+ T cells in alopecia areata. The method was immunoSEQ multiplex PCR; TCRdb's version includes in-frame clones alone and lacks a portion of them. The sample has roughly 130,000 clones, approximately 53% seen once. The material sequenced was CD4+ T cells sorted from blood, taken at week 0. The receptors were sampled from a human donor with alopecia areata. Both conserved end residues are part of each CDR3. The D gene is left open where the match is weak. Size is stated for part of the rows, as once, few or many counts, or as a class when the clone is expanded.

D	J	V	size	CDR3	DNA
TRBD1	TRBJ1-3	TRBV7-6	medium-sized	CASSEGTGRDTIYF	TGTGCCAGCAGCGAGGGGACAGGGCGAGACACCATATATTTT
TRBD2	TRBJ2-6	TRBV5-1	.	CASSLRGLAGNSGANVLTF	TGCGCCAGCAGCTTACGAGGACTAGCGGGAAACTCTGGGGCCAACGTCCTGACTTTC
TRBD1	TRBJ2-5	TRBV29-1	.	CSVGQGEVQETQYF	TGCAGCGTGGGACAGGGTGAGGTACAAGAGACCCAGTACTTC
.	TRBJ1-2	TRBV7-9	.	CASSLVGVRWTEDYGYTF	TGTGCCAGCAGCTTAGTGGGGGTCCGATGGACGGAGGACTATGGCTACACCTTC
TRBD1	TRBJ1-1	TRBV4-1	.	CASSQGDRFASEAFF	TGCGCCAGCAGCCAAGGGGACAGGTTCGCATCTGAAGCTTTCTTT
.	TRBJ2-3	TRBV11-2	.	CATSLAGADTQYF	TGTGCCACCTCGTTGGCGGGGGCGGATACGCAGTATTTT
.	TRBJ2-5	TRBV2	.	CASSLERTQETQYF	TGTGCCAGCAGTCTGGAGCGGACCCAAGAGACCCAGTACTTC
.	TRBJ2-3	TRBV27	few	CASSLSSSTDTQYF	TGTGCCAGCAGTTTATCGAGCAGCACAGATACGCAGTATTTT
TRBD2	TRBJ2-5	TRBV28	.	CASSFPGGSGETQYF	TGTGCCAGCAGTTTTCCAGGCGGGAGTGGCGAGACCCAGTACTTC
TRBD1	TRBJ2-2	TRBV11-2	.	CASSRDRVSGELFF	TGTGCCAGCAGCCGGGACAGGGTTTCCGGGGAGCTGTTTTTT
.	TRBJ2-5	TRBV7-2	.	CASSLALGRGQETQYF	TGTGCCAGCAGCTTAGCCCTGGGGCGAGGCCAAGAGACCCAGTACTTC
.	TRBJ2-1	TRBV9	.	CASSSQGRNNEQFF	TGTGCCAGCAGCTCCCAGGGGAGGAACAATGAGCAGTTCTTC
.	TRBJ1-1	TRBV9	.	CASSSPRGALNTEAFF	TGTGCCAGCAGCTCCCCGCGGGGGGCACTCAACACTGAAGCTTTCTTT
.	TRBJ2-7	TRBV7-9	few	CASSSWYVAHF	TGTGCCAGCAGCTCTTGGTACGTCGCCCACTTC
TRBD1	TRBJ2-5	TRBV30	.	CAWSVTGGSGWETQYF	TGTGCCTGGAGTGTTACAGGGGGCAGTGGGTGGGAGACCCAGTACTTC
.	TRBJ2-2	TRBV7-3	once	CASSLYETGELFF	TGTGCCAGCAGCTTATACGAGACCGGGGAGCTGTTTTTT
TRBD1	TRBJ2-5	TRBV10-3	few	CAISESTGGVQETQYF	TGTGCCATCAGTGAGTCGACAGGGGGTGTCCAAGAGACCCAGTACTTC
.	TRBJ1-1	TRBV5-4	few	CASSSRNTEAFF	TGTGCCAGCAGCTCCAGGAACACTGAAGCTTTCTTT
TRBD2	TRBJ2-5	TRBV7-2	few	CASSLEGLTSGRPQYF	TGTGCCAGCAGCTTAGAAGGTCTGACTAGCGGGAGGCCCCAGTACTTC
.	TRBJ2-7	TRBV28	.	CASSLGDQQYF	TGTGCCAGCAGTTTGGGGGACCAGCAGTACTTC
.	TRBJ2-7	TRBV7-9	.	CASSRDLSSYEQYF	TGTGCCAGCAGCCGGGACTTAAGCTCCTACGAGCAGTACTTC
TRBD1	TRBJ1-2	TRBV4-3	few	CASSQEVAGGYGYTF	TGCGCCAGCAGCCAAGAGGTGGCAGGGGGCTATGGCTACACCTTC
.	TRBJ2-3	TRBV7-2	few	CASSLETGGSSTDTQYF	TGTGCCAGCAGCTTAGAGACGGGGGGCTCCAGCACAGATACGCAGTATTTT
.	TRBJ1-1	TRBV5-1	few	CASSLVLEQNTEAFF	TGCGCCAGCAGCTTGGTTCTGGAGCAGAACACTGAAGCTTTCTTT
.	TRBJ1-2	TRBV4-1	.	CASSQDRGARFYGYTF	TGCGCCAGCAGCCAAGATCGGGGGGCGCGGTTCTATGGCTACACCTTC
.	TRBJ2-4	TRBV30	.	CAWSVLGRGNIQYF	TGTGCCTGGAGTGTACTCGGGAGAGGGAACATTCAGTACTTC
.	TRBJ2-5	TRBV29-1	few	CSGSTVKYQETQYF	TGCAGCGGGTCGACAGTTAAGTACCAAGAGACCCAGTACTTC
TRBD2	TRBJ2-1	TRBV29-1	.	CSVERGTSEQFF	TGCAGCGTTGAAAGGGGGACTAGCGAGCAGTTCTTC
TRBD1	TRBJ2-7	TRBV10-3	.	CAIRDRADEQYF	TGTGCGATCCGGGACAGGGCCGACGAGCAGTACTTC
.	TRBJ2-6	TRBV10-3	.	CAIKGAGFSGANVLTF	TGTGCCATCAAAGGGGCGGGCTTCTCTGGGGCCAACGTCCTGACTTTC
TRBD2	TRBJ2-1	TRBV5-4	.	CASSRTSGGARNEQFF	TGTGCCAGCAGCAGGACTAGCGGGGGGGCCCGGAATGAGCAGTTCTTC
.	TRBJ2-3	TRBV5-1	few	CASSLGLSTDTQYF	TGCGCCAGCAGCTTGGGGTTGAGCACAGATACGCAGTATTTT
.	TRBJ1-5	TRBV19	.	CASSITGNKNQPQHF	TGTGCCAGTAGTATCACAGGGAACAAAAATCAGCCCCAGCATTTT
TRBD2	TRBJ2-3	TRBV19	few	CASSSTPGLTTDTQYF	TGTGCCAGTAGCTCCACACCGGGACTAACCACAGATACGCAGTATTTT
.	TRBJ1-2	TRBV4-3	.	CASPKEGGARLGYGYTF	TGCGCCAGCCCTAAGGAGGGGGGGGCGAGGTTGGGCTATGGCTACACCTTC
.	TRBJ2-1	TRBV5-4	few	CASSLTSGPYNEQFF	TGTGCCAGCAGCTTAACCTCGGGGCCCTACAATGAGCAGTTCTTC
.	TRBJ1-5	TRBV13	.	CASCRENQPQHF	TGTGCCAGCTGCAGGGAAAATCAGCCCCAGCATTTT
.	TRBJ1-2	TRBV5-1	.	CASSLVSANYGYTF	TGCGCCAGCAGCTTGGTTTCAGCTAACTATGGCTACACCTTC
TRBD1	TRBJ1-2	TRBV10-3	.	CAISEQVTGDSYGYTF	TGTGCCATCAGTGAGCAAGTAACAGGGGATTCCTATGGCTACACCTTC
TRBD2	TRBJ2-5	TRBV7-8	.	CASSLAGSGSGETQYF	TGTGCCAGCAGCTTAGCGGGTAGCGGGAGCGGAGAGACCCAGTACTTC
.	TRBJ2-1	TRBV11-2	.	CASSQGPNNEQFF	TGTGCCAGCAGCCAGGGACCGAACAATGAGCAGTTCTTC
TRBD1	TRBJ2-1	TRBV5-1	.	CASSRDRGRNEQFF	TGCGCCAGCTCCCGGGACAGGGGGCGCAATGAGCAGTTCTTC
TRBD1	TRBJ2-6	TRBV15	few	CATSRGGTGYSGANVLTF	TGTGCCACCAGCAGAGGCGGGACAGGTTACTCTGGGGCCAACGTCCTGACTTTC
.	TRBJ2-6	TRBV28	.	CASSSTSVSSGANVLTF	TGTGCCAGCAGCTCTACCTCCGTTAGCTCTGGGGCCAACGTCCTGACTTTC
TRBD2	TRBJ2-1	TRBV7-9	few	CASSLAVGLAGANEQFF	TGTGCCAGCAGCTTAGCTGTTGGGCTAGCGGGGGCCAATGAGCAGTTCTTC
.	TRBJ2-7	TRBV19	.	CASSPPGSSYEQYF	TGTGCCAGTAGTCCACCAGGCAGTTCCTACGAGCAGTACTTC